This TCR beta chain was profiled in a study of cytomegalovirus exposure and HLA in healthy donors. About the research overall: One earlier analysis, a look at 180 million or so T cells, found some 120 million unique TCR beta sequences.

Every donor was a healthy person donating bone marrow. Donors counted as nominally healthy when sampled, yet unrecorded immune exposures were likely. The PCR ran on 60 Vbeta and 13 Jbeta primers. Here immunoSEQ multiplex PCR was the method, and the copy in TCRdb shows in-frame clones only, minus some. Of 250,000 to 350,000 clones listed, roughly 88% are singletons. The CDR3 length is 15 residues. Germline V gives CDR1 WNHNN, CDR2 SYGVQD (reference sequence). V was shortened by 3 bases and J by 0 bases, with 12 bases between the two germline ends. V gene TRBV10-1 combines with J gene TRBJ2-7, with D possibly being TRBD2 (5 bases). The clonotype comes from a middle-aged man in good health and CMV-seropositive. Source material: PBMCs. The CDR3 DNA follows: TGCGCCAGCAGTGATTGGAACGGGAACTCCTACGAGCAGTACTTC. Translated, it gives CASSDWNGNSYEQYF.